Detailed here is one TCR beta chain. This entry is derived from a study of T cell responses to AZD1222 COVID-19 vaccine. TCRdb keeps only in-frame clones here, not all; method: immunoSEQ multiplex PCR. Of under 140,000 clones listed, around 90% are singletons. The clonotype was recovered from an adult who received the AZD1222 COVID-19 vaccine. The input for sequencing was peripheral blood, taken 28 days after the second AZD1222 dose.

CDR3 sequence reads: CSVQTSGGSTEAFF. CDR3 DNA: TGCAGCGTTCAGACTTCGGGCGGAAGCACTGAAGCTTTCTTT. This chain connects TRBV29-1 to TRBJ1-1; D remains unclear. The V end was cut by 5 bases, the J end by 4 bases, with 17 bases between. The CDR3 covers 14 residues. Germline V gene lookup returns CDR1 SQVTM and CDR2 ANQGSEA.